This paragraph reports one T cell receptor beta chain. Original data processing: Amplifying reference gene primers gave estimates of nucleated cell counts. Only in-frame clones appear in the TCRdb table, and some are missing; sequencing was by immunoSEQ multiplex PCR. From that table come the V and J calls and clone size; the DNA was used to work out D and trimming. The sample includes about 190,000 clones, about nine tenths of them seen just once. The data were obtained in a study of blood T cell repertoires in COVID-19. Trimming left V 2 bases short and J 6 bases short, with 14 bases between. Germline loops: CDR1 PRHDT, CDR2 FYEKMQ (reference sequence). This CDR3 comprises 16 residues.

This TCR was sampled from a middle-aged man with acute or convalescent COVID-19. The sample comprised peripheral blood. The genes are TRBV13 and TRBJ1-6; D call uncertain. The DNA of the CDR3 is TGTGCCAGCAGCTTACTCGGGGATACGACTAATTCACCCCTCCACTTT. Translation gives CASSLLGDTTNSPLHF.